These T cell receptor beta chains were read from a single sample in a study of blood T cell repertoires in COVID-19. Profiled with immunoSEQ multiplex PCR; TCRdb holds only in-frame clones, not every one. The data contain roughly 60,000 clones, roughly 90% of them singletons. Sample: peripheral blood. Receptors were obtained from a woman over 75 with active COVID-19. Both conserved end residues are part of each CDR3. The order of the fields is J gene, D gene, V gene, clone size, CDR3 DNA, CDR3 protein. The D gene is left open where the match is weak. A clone size is listed for some rows: how often the clone was seen (once, few, many), or a class if it is expanded.

TRBJ1-1 | NA | TRBV11-2 | NA | TGTGCCAGCAGCTTAAGCGGGGTGAACACTGAAGCTTTCTTT | CASSLSGVNTEAFF
TRBJ1-4 | NA | TRBV4-2 | once | TGTGCCAGCAGCCACGAGTCTTATAGTAATGAAAAACTGTTTTTT | CASSHESYSNEKLFF
TRBJ1-3 | TRBD1 | TRBV28 | NA | TGTGCCACGGACAGGGGCCTCTCTGGAAACACCATATATTTT | CATDRGLSGNTIYF
TRBJ2-7 | TRBD2 | TRBV11-2 | NA | TGTGCCAGCAGCTTAGCAGCGGGAGGGGCATTCTCCTACGAGCAGTACTTC | CASSLAAGGAFSYEQYF
TRBJ2-5 | NA | TRBV2 | NA | TGTGCCAGCAGTGAAGTGGCTAGACTCCAGGAGACCCAGTACTTC | CASSEVARLQETQYF
TRBJ2-3 | NA | TRBV5-4 | NA | TGTGCCAGCAGCTTCGGACAGATTAGGGATACGCAGTATTTT | CASSFGQIRDTQYF
TRBJ2-7 | NA | TRBV6-2/TRBV6-3 | NA | TGTGCCAGCAGTTACTCGAATTCGTACGGTTCTTCCTACGAGCAGTACTTC | CASSYSNSYGSSYEQYF
TRBJ2-7 | NA | TRBV7-8 | NA | TGTGCCAGCAGCTTAAGAGGTTTGTCCTACGAGCAGTACTTC | CASSLRGLSYEQYF
TRBJ1-1 | NA | TRBV19 | NA | TGTGCCAGTAGTATAGAAGGGCGCACCCGCGGGGCTGAAGCTTTCTTT | CASSIEGRTRGAEAFF
TRBJ2-5 | TRBD1 | TRBV2 | NA | TGTGCCACCCGGGACAGGGGACAGACCCAGTACTTC | CATRDRGQTQYF
TRBJ1-2 | NA | TRBV10-3 | NA | TGTGCCATCAGTGATTCCGACAGTAACTATGGCTACACCTTC | CAISDSDSNYGYTF
TRBJ2-4 | TRBD2 | TRBV5-4 | NA | TGTGCCAGCAGGGTAGCGGGGGGGCAGGAAAACATTCAGTACTTC | CASRVAGGQENIQYF
TRBJ2-1 | TRBD2 | TRBV30 | NA | TGTGCCTGGAGGACTCCGGGACTAGCACAGGAGCAGTTCTTC | CAWRTPGLAQEQFF
TRBJ2-5 | NA | TRBV5-1 | NA | TGCGCCAGCAGACCCTACAGGGATGAAGAGACCCAGTACTTC | CASRPYRDEETQYF
TRBJ1-1 | TRBD1 | TRBV4-2 | NA | TGTGCCAGCAGCCAAGCACAGGGGCGTTGGGTGTTGAACACTGAAGCTTTCTTT | CASSQAQGRWVLNTEAFF
TRBJ1-6 | TRBD1 | TRBV28 | few | TGTGCCAGCAGTTTACCCCGGACAGGGGGTTATTCACCCCTCCACTTT | CASSLPRTGGYSPLHF
TRBJ2-6 | NA | TRBV11-2 | NA | TGTGCCAGTGAGAGACAGAGCTCTGGGGCCAACGTCCTGACTTTC | CASERQSSGANVLTF
TRBJ2-5 | NA | TRBV21-1 | once | TGTGCCAGCAGCGCAGAAGAGGGGGGGACGGAGACCCAGTACTTC | CASSAEEGGTETQYF
TRBJ1-2 | NA | TRBV5-4 | NA | TGTGCCAGCAGTAAATTCCGGGACACCTCTATCTATGGCTACACCTTC | CASSKFRDTSIYGYTF
TRBJ2-3 | NA | TRBV10-1 | NA | TGCGCCAGCAGTGAAGGCGGCAGCCCCGATACGCAGTATTTT | CASSEGGSPDTQYF
TRBJ2-7 | NA | TRBV4-1 | NA | TGCGCCAGCCCTACCCGAGATCCTAGCTCCTACGAGCAGTACTTC | CASPTRDPSSYEQYF
TRBJ1-2 | NA | TRBV28 | NA | TGTGCCAGCAGCTGGGGACTTCTCTATGGCTACACCTTC | CASSWGLLYGYTF
TRBJ2-7 | TRBD2 | TRBV7-9 | NA | TGTGCCAGCAGCTTATACTATGGGGCTGAGCGGGAGCACGAGCAGTACTTC | CASSLYYGAEREHEQYF
TRBJ1-3 | NA | TRBV3-1/TRBV3-2 | NA | TGTGCCAGCAGCCAAGATCTACCCTATCTTGGAAACACCATATATTTT | CASSQDLPYLGNTIYF
TRBJ2-6 | TRBD1 | TRBV19 | NA | TGTGCCAGTAGCAGGACAGGGGAAGAGGCCAACGTCCTGACTTTC | CASSRTGEEANVLTF
TRBJ2-7 | TRBD2 | TRBV27 | NA | TGTGCCAGCCGGATCCCAGCGGGAGGGCCGCACGAGCAGTACTTC | CASRIPAGGPHEQYF
TRBJ1-1 | NA | TRBV9 | NA | TGTGCCAGCAGAGAACGGGAAGACACTGAAGCTTTCTTT | CASREREDTEAFF
TRBJ2-7 | NA | TRBV13 | few | TGTGCCAGCAGTTCAGGGTACTACGAGCAGTACTTC | CASSSGYYEQYF
TRBJ2-1 | TRBD2 | TRBV7-9 | NA | TGTGCCAGCAGCCTCGGACTAGCGGGACCGATTACCTACAATGAGCAGTTCTTC | CASSLGLAGPITYNEQFF
TRBJ2-4 | NA | TRBV6-2/TRBV6-3 | NA | TGTGCCAGCAGTATAGGGGGTGCCGCCAAAAACATTCAGTACTTC | CASSIGGAAKNIQYF
TRBJ2-3 | TRBD2 | TRBV2 | NA | TGTGCCAGCAGTGATGCGACTAGCGGGCGTAGCACAGATACGCAGTATTTT | CASSDATSGRSTDTQYF
TRBJ1-5 | NA | TRBV7-8 | NA | TGTGCCAGCAGCTTAGCGGGGGCCGCAGGGAACAATCAGCCCCAGCATTTT | CASSLAGAAGNNQPQHF
TRBJ1-6 | NA | TRBV3-1/TRBV3-2 | NA | TGTGCCAGCAGCCATGGCGGTCTAGGGGTGAATTCACCCCTCCACTTT | CASSHGGLGVNSPLHF
TRBJ2-7 | NA | TRBV21-1 | NA | TGTGCCAGCAGCAAACCCAGCGGACAGGCGAGTGCCTACGAGCAGTACTTC | CASSKPSGQASAYEQYF
TRBJ2-7 | TRBD1 | TRBV6-5 | NA | TGTGCCAGCAGGTTAGGACAGGGAGACTACGAGCAGTACTTC | CASRLGQGDYEQYF
TRBJ2-5 | NA | TRBV3-1/TRBV3-2 | NA | TGTGCCAGCAGCCAAGGGGATTTCCGGGGTGACACGAAAGAGACCCAGTACTTC | CASSQGDFRGDTKETQYF
TRBJ2-7 | NA | TRBV7-8 | once | TGTGCCAGCAGCCGAGCGGCAGGGTTCATGTACGAGCAGTACTTC | CASSRAAGFMYEQYF
TRBJ2-1 | TRBD1 | TRBV5-4 | NA | TGTGCCAGCAGCACCCTGGGACAGGGGGCTAATGAGCAGTTCTTC | CASSTLGQGANEQFF
TRBJ1-2 | TRBD1 | TRBV2 | NA | TGTGCCAGCAGTGAGGCAGGGGGTCTGGATGGCTACACCTTC | CASSEAGGLDGYTF
TRBJ1-4 | TRBD1 | TRBV3-1/TRBV3-2 | NA | TGTGCCAGCAGCCAAGGAGGCCAGGGGGATGAAAAACTGTTTTTT | CASSQGGQGDEKLFF
TRBJ1-1 | NA | TRBV5-1 | NA | TGCGCCAGCAGCTTGGTGTCAGTGAACACTGAAGCTTTCTTT | CASSLVSVNTEAFF
TRBJ1-5 | TRBD1 | TRBV28 | once | TGTGCCAGCAGGGTGGGACAGGGAGATCAGCCCCAGCATTTT | CASRVGQGDQPQHF
TRBJ2-1 | TRBD2 | TRBV6-5 | NA | TGTGCCAGCACCGGGGGGGCAAGTGAGCAGTTCTTC | CASTGGASEQFF
TRBJ1-6 | NA | TRBV28 | NA | TGTGCCAGCACCCGGGGGTCTTCTAATTCACCCCTCCACTTT | CASTRGSSNSPLHF
TRBJ1-2 | TRBD1 | TRBV6-5 | NA | TGTGCCAGCAGTACCAACTCAGGGGGCAATGGCTACACCTTC | CASSTNSGGNGYTF
TRBJ2-2 | NA | TRBV2 | NA | TGTGCCAGCAGTGAAGATGGGCACACCGGGGAGCTGTTTTTT | CASSEDGHTGELFF
TRBJ2-4 | TRBD2 | TRBV15 | NA | TGTGCCACCAGCAGAAATCCGGCTAGCGGGAGTGGCAAAAACATTCAGTACTTC | CATSRNPASGSGKNIQYF
TRBJ2-1 | NA | TRBV19 | NA | TGTGCCAGTAGTGGAGCTCCCCGGGGTGAGCAGTTCTTC | CASSGAPRGEQFF
TRBJ2-3 | TRBD2 | TRBV5-4 | once | TGTGCCAGCAGCCCGGAAAGGACTAGCGGCACAGATACGCAGTATTTT | CASSPERTSGTDTQYF
TRBJ2-3 | NA | TRBV5-1 | NA | TGCGCCAGCAGCTCCAGGGGAGCAGATACGCAGTATTTT | CASSSRGADTQYF
TRBJ2-5 | NA | TRBV9 | NA | TGTGCCAGCAGCGTAGCTGCGCTCCAAGAGACCCAGTACTTC | CASSVAALQETQYF
TRBJ1-3 | TRBD1 | TRBV7-6 | NA | TGTGCCAGCAGCTTAGAATCTCGAGACAGGGCTGGAAACACCATATATTTT | CASSLESRDRAGNTIYF
TRBJ2-7 | NA | TRBV7-2 | NA | TGTGCCAGCAGCCTAGGTAGTCCTAGCTCCTACGAGCAGTACTTC | CASSLGSPSSYEQYF
TRBJ1-6 | NA | TRBV4-1 | NA | TGCGCCAGCAGCCAAGAAAGGGGAGGGTTGGGGAATTCACCCCTCCACTTT | CASSQERGGLGNSPLHF
TRBJ1-1 | NA | TRBV5-6 | NA | TGTGCCAGCAGCTTGGGGACACTGAACACTGAAGCTTTCTTT | CASSLGTLNTEAFF
TRBJ1-1 | TRBD1 | TRBV5-1 | NA | TGCGCCAGCAGCTTGGGGACAGGGGGGAACACTGAAGCTTTCTTT | CASSLGTGGNTEAFF
TRBJ2-5 | NA | TRBV18 | NA | TGTGCCAGCTCACCGACAGGGAGGGAGACCCAGTACTTC | CASSPTGRETQYF